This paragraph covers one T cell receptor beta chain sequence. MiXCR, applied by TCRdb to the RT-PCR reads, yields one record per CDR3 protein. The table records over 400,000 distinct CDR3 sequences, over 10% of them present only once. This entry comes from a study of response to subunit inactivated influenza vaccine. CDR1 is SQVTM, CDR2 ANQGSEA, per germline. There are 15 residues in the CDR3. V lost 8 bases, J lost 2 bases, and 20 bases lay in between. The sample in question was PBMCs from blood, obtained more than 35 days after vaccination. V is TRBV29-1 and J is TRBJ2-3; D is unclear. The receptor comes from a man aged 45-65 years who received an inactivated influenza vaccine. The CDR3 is CSYRSGWKFTDTQYF. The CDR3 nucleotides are TGCAGCTACCGATCGGGTTGGAAATTCACAGATACGCAGTATTTT.